Sequencing of this T cell receptor (beta chain) was carried out in a study of spatial heterogeneity in lung cancer. From the 5' RACE reads, TCRdb called clonotypes with MiXCR, one entry per CDR3 protein. Of tens of thousands of distinct CDR3 sequences in the sample, approximately 13% are singletons; the top ten hold around three fifths. Time point meaning: sample taken at primary tumor resection. Material for sequencing was whole RNA from tumor, nontumor lung or frozen PBMC, left unsorted. The CDR3 totals 16 residues. V was trimmed by 2 bases and J by 0 bases, leaving 11 bases between them. In germline, CDR1 is MNHNY, CDR2 SVGAGI (reference sequence).

The sequencing here drew on PBMCs, taken at surgery. This chain uses TRBV6-6 with TRBJ2-1, with D perhaps matching TRBD2 (6 bases). The TCR originated in a male donor with early-stage non-small cell lung cancer. CDR3 sequence (DNA): TGTGCCAGCAGTTACCCGCGGGATCGCTCCTACAATGAGCAGTTCTTC. This encodes CASSYPRDRSYNEQFF.